This T cell receptor beta chain was found in a study of blood T cell repertoires in COVID-19. The protocol was immunoSEQ multiplex PCR, while the TCRdb copy is restricted to in-frame clones and leaves out a portion. The sample lists 200,000 or so clones, under 90% occurring once. Cohort 3 recovery required two negative PCRs, clearance, or symptom resolution. The sample consisted of PBMCs or T cells enriched from blood (not recorded which). This clonotype originated in a man between 60 and 70 years old who had recovered from COVID-19.

Written as DNA, the CDR3 is TGTGCCAGCAGGCCCGGGACAGGGGCCGGATTTGAAGAGACCCAGTACTTC. Protein product: CASRPGTGAGFEETQYF. The chain links TRBV2 to TRBJ2-5; 10 bases fit TRBD1. V shed 6 bases, J shed 3 bases, and the junction held 13 bases outside the gene matches. Germline assignment: CDR1 SNHLY and CDR2 FYNNEI. This CDR3 is built from 17 residues.